This paragraph reports one T cell receptor (beta chain). Its antigen target is currently unknown. Base-call qualities are not available, and no considerably larger clone is one nucleotide away. The CDR3 spans 13 residues, from the cysteine through the phenylalanine. CDR3 DNA only is kept here, 39 bases in frame from base 1. CDR1 and CDR2 are drawn from the germline V gene: SGDLS, YYNGEE. V is shortened by 5 bases, J by 0 bases, and the region joining them spans 8 bases. This specimen comes from a study of cytomegalovirus exposure and HLA in healthy donors (dated by TCRdb to about 2017). Concerning the study at large: An earlier analysis of around 600 of the donors reported 250 to 300 Gb of sequence data and some 120 million unique TCR beta sequences from 150 million to 200 million T cells. About 280 gigabases of sequencing data and roughly 81 million unique TCR sequences made up an early release that covered 640 HLA-typed donors. Among the roughly 400 genotyped donors, under 90% belonged to the genetic ancestry cluster associated with self-reported Caucasian donors. The aim of the study was to test whether cataloging public T cell receptors could identify signatures of past pathogen exposure. The T cell repertoires of 670 or so subjects were profiled by immunosequencing and related to cytomegalovirus serostatus. Along with the 666-subject first cohort, a separate validation cohort of over a hundred different subjects was used. To predict cytomegalovirus infection status, the study brought together high-throughput TCR immunosequencing, statistical association of individual TCRs with disease status, and machine learning. A later analysis re-examined previously published TCR beta repertoires from 610 or so donors and added high-resolution HLA genotyping to investigate patterns of TCR occurrence. Rather than using new phenotypic data, the later analysis identified candidate immune exposures from TCR beta sequences and from how often those sequences occurred across donors. An earlier analysis of approximately 640 of the donors applied high-throughput TCR beta sequencing to assess whether each TCR beta V gene segment acted as functional or pseudogenic. Donor age, sex, ethnicity and CMV serostatus were compiled alongside the repertoire data. Genome-wide SNP genotypes for about 55% of the 666 donors were used in a later genetic analysis, which treated that subset as a discovery cohort. Every repertoire in the discovery cohort had been generated on one and the same sequencing platform. Both class I and class II loci were covered by HLA typing, at four-digit resolution. Typing coverage varied by locus: roughly 629-640 donors for A, B, C, DRB1 and DQB1; around 560 for DQA1; over 600 for DPA1; approximately 450 for DPB1. Roughly five DR-DQ haplotypes were handled as single units for association and clustering because linkage in the cohort was strong. Across about 370 genotyped donors of the cohort, an average of approximately 240,000 unique TCR beta nucleotide sequences per donor were sequenced, and around 20% of those sequences were non-productive.

The library was generated by the immunoSEQ multiplex PCR assay. For the multiplex PCR, a mixture combining 60 forward primers for TCR Vbeta segments and 13 reverse primers for TCR Jbeta segments was used. Amplification of the CDR3 region of rearranged TCR beta genes was performed with a multiplex PCR assay on genomic DNA. The amplified TCR beta libraries were sequenced on the Illumina HiSeq System as 87-base-pair reads. As for the original processing: A later analysis tallied some 79 million unique TCR beta chains across the 666 repertoires, and about 10 million of those chains were shared by two or more donors. To remove PCR and sequencing errors, raw reads were error-corrected and collapsed into unique sequences using a nearest-neighbor algorithm that merged closely related sequences. V, D and J gene segments were assigned by aligning CDR3 sequences to IMGT reference sequences. For a sequence to be retained, a match of at least six nucleotides was required to both a V gene segment and a J gene segment. A rearrangement counted as productive if the CDR3 had no stop codons and remained in frame with V and J, and every other rearrangement counted as non-productive. Following IMGT convention, CDR3 was defined as the stretch from the second conserved V-encoded cysteine to the conserved J-encoded phenylalanine. In an earlier analysis of approximately 500 of the donors, sequences lacking an unambiguous match to a single V gene segment were excluded. An earlier analysis of some 610 of the donors called V segments functional above 56.7% productive rearrangements and segregating when the between-donor standard deviation exceeded 5%. A statistical classification framework was developed to diagnose cytomegalovirus status using the catalog of TCR beta chain sequences. In a later analysis, V and J genes were assigned by comparing TCR nucleotide sequences against IMGT/GENE-DB human TR gene sequences. A later analysis assigned CDR3 sequences and most-parsimonious VDJ recombination scenarios with the TCRdist pipeline. A later analysis defined each TCR beta chain by its CDR3 amino acid sequence plus V-gene family, and excluded reads lacking a unique V-gene family. To address suspected cross-contamination and a sequencing artifact, a later analysis removed 592 highly shared, low-generation-probability nucleotide sequences. For each public chain, a later analysis derived a clonal expansion index from normalized ranks of inferred template counts within each repertoire. In a later analysis, generation probabilities were computed using a VDJ recombination model fitted to out-of-frame rearrangements, and the results were checked against IGoR. In a later analysis, TCR-TCR, TCR-HLA and TCR-CMV co-occurrence was scored with hypergeometric tests, and a repertoire-size bias correction was applied to TCR pairs. A later analysis estimated false discovery rates by permuting HLA or CMV assignments 20 times. In a later analysis, co-occurring TCRs were grouped with DBSCAN, and TCRdist sequence similarity was added when clustering was performed within HLA-allele-positive subsets. For co-occurrence clustering, repertoires with fewer than 30,000 or more than 120,000 public chains were excluded, along with roughly five repertoires with anomalous nucleotide sharing. TCRdb stores this immuneACCESS table with in-frame sequences only. Part of the clones is absent; in the studies checked, under half of the shortfall reflects unresolved V genes, and no reason is known for the rest. Clone size and the V and J calls come from that table; the DNA yielded D and trimming. Across this sample there are over 85,000 clones, with around 76% seen only once. The biggest ten clones account for 13% of the sample.

Here is what the overall study found, with its caveats: A later genetic analysis associated a missense DCLRE1C variant with V-gene and J-gene trimming of TCR beta chains, and an independent cohort replicated the association. For the cohort, immune exposure information was limited to CMV serostatus. Because some donors lacked HLA typing at each locus, the association tests relied only on the typed subset. According to a later genetic analysis, donors in an Asian-associated ancestry cluster had fewer N-insertions in productive TCRs than the roughly 700-donor mean. According to a later analysis, parvovirus B19, influenza, CMV and Epstein-Barr virus appeared linked to several top co-occurrence clusters. The presence/absence analyses assumed that sequencing depth was roughly uniform across donors, and that assumption may not be true. According to a later analysis, TCR association rates differed among HLA loci, with DRB1 alleles showing the most associated TCRs and HLA-C alleles showing the fewest. Strong co-occurrence of HLA alleles, especially DR and DQ, made assigning TCR associations to individual alleles difficult. A cluster of highly shared sequence variants was judged likely to represent a technical artifact of the sequencing pipeline. Correlated functional status among segregating V segments might be attributable to linkage disequilibrium, but an unknown experimental factor could not be ruled out. In vitro tests confirmed that a few of the cytomegalovirus-associated TCR beta chains recognize cytomegalovirus antigens. In a later analysis, HLA-associated TCR beta chains were found to be more clonally expanded and to have lower generation probabilities than equally common non-associated chains. At a false discovery rate of 0.05, a later analysis linked around 17,000 TCR beta sequences to specific HLA alleles. The 87-base-pair reads could not distinguish some IMGT-functional V segments, including TRBV6-2 and TRBV6-3, so those segments were excluded. A further reported finding was that TCR beta sequences accurately predicted the HLA-A and HLA-B alleles for most subjects in the first cohort. The study listed approximately 160 TCR beta chains as associated with cytomegalovirus. Because counts were too low, about 18 rarely observed V segments, including chromosome 9 orphons, were left out of the earlier analysis of approximately 580 of the donors. While some public TCRs were present in many individuals, most TCR sequences turned up only very rarely across donors. The cohort was sequenced for TCR beta chains only, and without alpha or paired-chain data the features that could be detected were limited. It was suggested by the authors that the approach could potentially be generalized to other disease states and immunological phenotypes. In a later analysis, most CMV-associated TCR beta chains were found to appear HLA-restricted, with HLA associations seemingly driven largely by CMV exposure. The classifier was reported to diagnose cytomegalovirus status with high specificity and sensitivity in both the original cohort and the validation cohort. An earlier analysis of approximately 570 of the donors showed that most TCR beta V segments appeared in productive rearrangements either about 87% or about 30% of the time, which broadly matched IMGT annotations.

The cohort was made up of roughly 670 healthy bone marrow donors. At the time of sampling, every cohort member was nominally healthy, though immune exposures that went unrecorded were likely present. The donor was CMV seropositive and belonged to the group of 250 to 300 seropositive cohort members. Every donor gave a peripheral blood sample, and the peripheral blood mononuclear cells from that sample were used for TCR beta sequencing. The Qiagen DNeasy Blood Extraction Kit was used to extract genomic DNA from the blood cell samples. The chain uses TRBV9 and TRBJ1-2, and TRBD1 may be the D gene, going by 5 matching bases. Sequencing was done on a sample of PBMCs. The receptor's source is a man aged 25 to 45 in good health and CMV-seropositive. The CDR3 reads as follows: CASRGGSNYGYTF. The nucleotides read TGTGCCAGCAGGGGGGGGTCTAACTATGGCTACACCTTC.